This T cell receptor beta chain derives from a study of control samples from healthy donors and cancer patients. Here immunoSEQ multiplex PCR was the method, and the copy in TCRdb shows in-frame clones only, minus some. The sample carries 130,000 to 150,000 clones, more than 85% recorded once. Germline CDR1 and CDR2: WNHNN and SYGVQD (reference sequence). This CDR3 spans 16 amino acids. J gave up 4 bases and V 0 bases, and 7 bases lay outside the gene matches. The clonotype was recovered from a man between 25 and 39 years old in good health. Input material: blood. V and J are TRBV10-1 and TRBJ1-1, with 8 bases fitting TRBD1. The CDR3 region is CASSESGLTGGTEAFF. CDR3 DNA: TGCGCCAGCAGTGAGTCGGGCTTAACAGGGGGCACTGAAGCTTTCTTT.